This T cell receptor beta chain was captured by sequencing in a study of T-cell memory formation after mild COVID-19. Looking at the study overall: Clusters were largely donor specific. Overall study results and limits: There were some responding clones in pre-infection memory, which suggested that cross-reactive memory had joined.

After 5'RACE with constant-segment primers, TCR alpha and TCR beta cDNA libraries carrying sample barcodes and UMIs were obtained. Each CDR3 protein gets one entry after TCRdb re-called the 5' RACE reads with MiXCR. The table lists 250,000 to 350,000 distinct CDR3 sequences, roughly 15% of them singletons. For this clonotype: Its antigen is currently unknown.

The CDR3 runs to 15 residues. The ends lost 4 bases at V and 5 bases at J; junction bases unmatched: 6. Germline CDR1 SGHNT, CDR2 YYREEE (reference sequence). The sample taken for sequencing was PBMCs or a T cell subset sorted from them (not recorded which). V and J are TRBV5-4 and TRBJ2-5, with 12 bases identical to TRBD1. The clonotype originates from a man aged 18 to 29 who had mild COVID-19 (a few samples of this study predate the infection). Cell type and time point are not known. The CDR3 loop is CASSGPGTGGETQYF. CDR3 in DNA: TGTGCCAGCAGCGGGCCCGGGACAGGGGGCGAGACCCAGTACTTC. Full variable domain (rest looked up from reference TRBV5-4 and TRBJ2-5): ETGVTQSPTHLIKTRGQQVTLRCSSQSGHNTVSWYQQALGQGPQFIFQYYREEENGRGNFPPRFSGLQFPNYSSELNVNALELDDSALYLCASSGPGTGGETQYFGPGTRLLVL.